This T cell receptor (beta chain) was found in a study of cytomegalovirus exposure and HLA in healthy donors. Primers: 60 Vbeta forward and 13 Jbeta reverse. Only in-frame clones appear in the TCRdb table, and some are missing; sequencing was by immunoSEQ multiplex PCR. The sample carries some 120,000 clones, about four fifths recorded once. CDR1 is SGHTA, CDR2 FQGTGA, per germline. Trimming cost V 0 bases and J 3 bases; bases outside gene matches: 3. This CDR3 has 15 residues. A note on this clone: No antigen is known for it.

General study points: The study carried out a later analysis of TCR beta sequences. It associated some 17,000 of them with specific HLA alleles at a false discovery rate of 0.05.

Sequenced sample: PBMCs. The TCR sequence derives from a woman in her sixties or seventies in good health and CMV-seropositive. This rearrangement joins TRBV7-3 to TRBJ1-2; the match to TRBD1 covers 8 bases. CDR3 nucleotides: TGTGCCAGCAGCTTAACTACAGGGGGAGACTATGGCTACACCTTC. Translating it yields CASSLTTGGDYGYTF.